Below, one T cell receptor beta chain is given with its context. A much larger clone lies a single base off, so this may be a read error. Using unique molecular identifiers, the investigators prepared the TCRbeta library. From the PCR reads, TCRdb called clonotypes with MiXCR, one entry per CDR3 protein. Of 200,000 to 250,000 distinct CDR3 sequences in the sample, about 12% are singletons; the top ten hold approximately 2.4%. The sample originates from a study of T-cell reconstitution after alpha-beta-depleted transplantation in children. The sequences come from PBMCs from the stem cell graft donor, collected from the stem cell graft. The sequence was obtained from a human donor who donated a stem cell graft to a child with acute lymphoblastic leukemia.

The CDR3 sequence is CASSYSMLRGDTGELFF. The CDR3 bases are TGTGCCAGCAGTTACTCGATGCTACGCGGGGACACCGGGGAGCTGTTTTTT. The chain links TRBV6-5 to TRBJ2-2; D possibly corresponds to TRBD2 (6 bases). Germline values: CDR1 MNHEY, CDR2 SVGAGI. The CDR3 has 17 amino acids. V gave up 0 bases and J gave up 3 bases, with 14 bases separating them.